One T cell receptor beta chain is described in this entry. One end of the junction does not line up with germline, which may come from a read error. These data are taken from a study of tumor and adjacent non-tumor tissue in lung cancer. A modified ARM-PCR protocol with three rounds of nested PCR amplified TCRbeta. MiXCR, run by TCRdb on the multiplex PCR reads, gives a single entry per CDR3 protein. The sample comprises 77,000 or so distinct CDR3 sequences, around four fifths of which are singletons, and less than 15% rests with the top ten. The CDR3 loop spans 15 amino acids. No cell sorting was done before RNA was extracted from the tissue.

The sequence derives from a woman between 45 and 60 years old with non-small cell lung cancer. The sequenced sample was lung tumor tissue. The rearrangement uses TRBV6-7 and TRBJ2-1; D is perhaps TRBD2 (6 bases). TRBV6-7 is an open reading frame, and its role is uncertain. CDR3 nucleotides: TGTGTCAGCAGTTACTCAGGTTGGAGGAGGGATGAGCAGTTCTTC. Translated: CVSSYSGWRRDEQFF.